The 3 T cell receptor beta chains reported below all come from one sample, sequenced in a study of regulatory T cells in long-lasting Graves disease. Specified time point: newly diagnosed GD, antithyroid drugs for less than 3 months. PBMC-derived RNA was used for the TCR library. Arm-PCR of CDR3 regions and iRepertoire HTBI primers were used to build TCR beta libraries. TCRdb ran MiXCR on the multiplex PCR reads and lists one entry per CDR3 protein. The sample contains around 500,000 distinct CDR3 sequences, roughly 15% of which appear only once. These data were also filed under a second study, of T cells in Graves' hyperthyroidism and ophthalmopathy.

Material: peripheral blood mononuclear cells (PBMCs), obtained at new diagnosis, from a patient treated with antithyroid drugs. The receptors originated from a woman aged 35 to 59 with Graves disease.

This clonotype was counted many times. The chain couples TRBV12-5 to TRBJ2-5; D is unclear. V gave up 6 bases and J gave up 1 base, with 12 bases separating them. This CDR3 is 14 amino acids long. The germline V gene encodes CDR1 LGHNT and CDR2 FRNRAP. CDR3 protein: CASGPLDAQETQYF. CDR3 nucleotides: TGTGCTAGTGGCCCACTTGACGCCCAAGAGACCCAGTACTTC.

V is TRBV28 and J is TRBJ1-6, with 7 bases aligning to TRBD1. Germline loops: CDR1 MDHEN, CDR2 SYDVKM. CDR3 length: 12 amino acids. Germline trimming cut 8 bases from V and 9 bases from J; bases unmatched to any gene: 4. CDR3 sequence: CASWTGLSPLHF. The CDR3 region has the DNA TGTGCCAGCTGGACAGGACTTTCACCCCTCCACTTT.

There are a few counts of this clonotype. The chain joins TRBV15 to TRBJ1-6, with D unresolved. The CDR3 consists of 12 residues. The V gene's germline CDR1 is LNHNV and CDR2 YYDKDF (reference sequence). The V end was cut by 4 bases, the J end by 9 bases, with 7 bases between. The chain's CDR3 is CATSTGGSPLHF. DNA of the CDR3: TGTGCCACCAGCACTGGTGGTTCACCCCTCCACTTT.